The entry below describes one T cell receptor beta chain. This clonotype showed up just a few times. Its antigen is currently not known. Qualities for individual bases were not recorded, and no much larger clone is one base off. The record originates from a study of glioma-infiltrating T cells (dated by TCRdb to 2016 to 2017). A note on the overall study: Glioma tissue, non-neoplastic brain tissue and matched peripheral blood mononuclear cells were used as sources from which TCR alpha- and beta-chain repertoires were sequenced. Each tissue-infiltrating repertoire was compared with the same patient's peripheral blood repertoire to measure divergence between tissue and blood T-cell populations. The paired cohort comprised three low-grade glioma patients, about eight primary glioblastoma patients and three non-glioma patients contributing non-neoplastic brain tissue.

Trimming costs V 4 bases and J 1 base, and their ends lie 9 bases apart. The germline V gene supplies CDR1 SGHTA and CDR2 FQGTGA. CDR3 length: 14 amino acids, cysteine to phenylalanine. Of the read, only the CDR3 DNA is kept; its 42 bases are in frame from base 1. The iRepertoire nested amplicon-rescue multiplex PCR (arm-PCR) platform was used to amplify TCR alpha and beta CDR3 regions from RNA. The input for one-step reverse transcription and amplification was about 95-400 ng of tissue mRNA or PBMC total RNA. Following bead purification, Illumina adapters were added by a secondary multiplex PCR, and the libraries were gel-purified between 200 and 400 bp. Libraries carried internal 6-nucleotide barcodes used for demultiplexing. Sequencing of libraries was performed on an Illumina MiSeq with 2x220 or 2x250 nucleotide paired-end reads. Concerning the study's data processing: FLASH 1.2.11 was used to merge paired reads, and BWA-MEM then aligned the reads to the GRCh37 human genome before TRA and TRB reads were extracted. V and J assignment used an IMGT-derived reference of cassette sequences and CDR3 motifs that included pseudogenes. Three-frame translation of reads was performed, and productive CDR3s were defined as those with a C...FGXG motif and no stop codons. Unique combinations of V-J cassette pair and CDR3 amino acid sequence were defined as clonotypes. Reads were filtered by Hamming distance, thresholded by each sample's sequence error rate in mapped regions. TCRdb redid the processing of the public reads, applying fastp at Q25 and MiXCR, and retained in-frame beta chains. Rows are combined by CDR3 protein, so each entry shows the most common genes and DNA. The authors' filters were not applied to this entry. Here the sample has approximately 130,000 distinct CDR3 sequences; roughly a quarter occur a single time. Roughly a quarter of the sample comes from the top ten.

The full study reports these points: VJ-independent divergence between tissue and blood was lower than expected in non-neoplastic patients but higher than expected in all gliomas, particularly low-grade gliomas. Group comparisons rested on small numbers: three non-neoplastic, three low-grade glioma and several glioblastoma patients. Very few CDR3 sequences were found to be shared between tissue and blood, and this scarcity was attributed to high CDR3 diversity and limited sampling.

The chain is made from TRBV7-3 and TRBJ2-3, with no confident D gene call. This TCR came from a human donor with low-grade glioma or glioblastoma, undergoing nonglioma brain surgery, or in good health (not recorded which). The sequenced sample was glioma tissue, nonneoplastic brain tissue, or PBMCs (not recorded which). The DNA sequence follows: TGTGCCAGCAGCTCCAGGCGGCGCACAGATACGCAGTATTTT. The translation is CASSSRRRTDTQYF.